One sample yielded the 14 T cell receptor beta chains listed below, sequenced in a study of T cells after yellow fever vaccination. In TCRdb, the 5' RACE reads were re-called with MiXCR into one record per CDR3 protein. The sample lists about 340,000 distinct CDR3 sequences, about 4% occurring once. The sequencing here drew on PBMCs, taken 5 days after the yellow fever booster vaccination. All receptors derive from a young man who received the YFV17D yellow fever vaccine.

This clonotype was recorded many times. V gene TRBV7-2 combines with J gene TRBJ1-1; D remains ambiguous. Germline V CDR1 and CDR2: SGHTA, FQGNSA. Trimming pared 5 bases from V and 2 bases from J, leaving 9 bases between. The CDR3 is 13 amino acids. This CDR3 is CASSRGSNTEAFF. The CDR3 nucleotides are TGTGCCAGCAGCCGCGGATCTAACACTGAAGCTTTCTTT.

The V and J genes are TRBV29-1 and TRBJ2-1; D call uncertain. CDR3 size: 10 residues. Germline V gene lookup returns CDR1 SQVTM and CDR2 ANQGSEA. V lost 5 bases, J lost 8 bases, and 7 bases lay in between. CDR3 amino acids: CSVFLDEQFF. The DNA for the CDR3 is TGCAGCGTTTTTCTGGATGAGCAGTTCTTC.

The chain carries TRBV6-6 and TRBJ2-3, with 9 bases matching TRBD2. The J segment lost 1 base and the V segment lost 10 bases, leaving 3 bases of the junction unmatched. Per the germline V gene, CDR1 is MNHNY and CDR2 is SVGAGI (reference sequence). There are 13 residues in the CDR3. CDR3 in DNA: TGTGCCACCTTAGCGGGGGGCACAGATACGCAGTATTTT. It codes for CATLAGGTDTQYF.

The chain joins TRBV30 to TRBJ1-1; D may be TRBD1 (5 bases). Trimming stripped 7 bases from V and 9 bases from J, with 15 bases between. Germline V gene lookup returns CDR1 GTSNPN and CDR2 SVGIG (reference sequence). There are 11 residues in the CDR3. The CDR3 loop reads CAYIQEVKAFF. The CDR3 nucleotides are TGTGCCTATATACAGGAAGTCAAAGCTTTCTTT.

The chain has TRBV4-1 and TRBJ1-1; TRBD1 might be the D (5 bases). The CDR3 runs 14 residues. The V gene's germline CDR1 is MGHRA and CDR2 YSYEKL. V dropped 0 bases and J dropped 10 bases, with 15 bases sitting between them. In DNA, the CDR3 is TGCGCCAGCAGCCAAGAGCCCCAGGGAATGGTAGCTTTCTTT. This codes for CASSQEPQGMVAFF.

This clonotype has ten or more counts. This chain joins TRBV6-6 and TRBJ1-5; D remains ambiguous. Germline CDR1 MNHNY, CDR2 SVGAGI (reference sequence). Trimming removed 4 bases from V and 6 bases from J, with 10 bases in between. The CDR3 runs 13 residues. This CDR3 reads CASSFVASQPQHF. The CDR3 nucleotides are TGTGCCAGCAGTTTCGTGGCATCTCAGCCCCAGCATTTT.

This sequence joins TRBV20-1 and TRBJ2-7; possibly TRBD2 for D (5 bases). CDR3 length equals 12 residues. Germline V gene sequence: CDR1 DFQATT, CDR2 SNEGSKA (reference sequence). Trimming cost V 6 bases and J 6 bases, with 15 bases left between them. The CDR3 here is CSANGVQGEQYF. CDR3 in DNA: TGCAGTGCAAACGGGGTACAAGGCGAGCAGTACTTC.

The rearrangement joins TRBV2 to TRBJ1-5; D gene ambiguous. CDR3 length: 13 residues. V was cut by 6 bases and J by 0 bases, with 6 bases left in between. Germline V CDR1 and CDR2: SNHLY, FYNNEI. This CDR3 is CASRGTSNQPQHF. Here the CDR3 DNA reads TGTGCCAGCAGGGGTACTAGCAATCAGCCCCAGCATTTT.

This clonotype was counted at least ten times. This rearrangement joins TRBV7-2 to TRBJ2-1; possible D gene TRBD2, 7 bases. Trimming pared 4 bases from V and 9 bases from J, leaving 19 bases between. The CDR3 is made up of 15 amino acids. Germline V lookup: CDR1 SGHTA, CDR2 FQGNSA. DNA of the CDR3: TGTGCCAGCAGCTCATTCATGGGGGGGCGCAGTGAGCAGTTCTTC. Its protein is CASSSFMGGRSEQFF.

This clonotype has just a few counts. V gene TRBV5-4 combines with J gene TRBJ1-1; TRBD1 aligns across 10 bases. The CDR3 consists of 16 residues. The junction had 17 bases not matched to a gene; V was cut back by 4 bases and J by 11 bases. Per the germline V gene, CDR1 is SGHNT and CDR2 is YYREEE (reference sequence). CDR3 nucleotide sequence: TGTGCCAGCAGCCAAACCGCGGGGACAGGGGTTTTGGGGGCTTTCTTT. Its translation: CASSQTAGTGVLGAFF.

The chain couples TRBV12-3 or TRBV12-4 to TRBJ1-2; D ambiguous. This CDR3 spans 11 amino acids. The V and J ends lost 3 bases and 10 bases respectively, with 9 bases between them. CDR3 loop: CASSFGPPYTF. CDR3 in DNA: TGTGCCAGCAGTTTCGGGCCACCCTACACCTTC.

Only a few counts were recorded for this clonotype. CDR3 region: CASSQDRGRRRRETQYF. CDR3 sequence (DNA): TGCGCCAGCAGCCAAGATCGGGGGCGCCGGCGTCGAGAGACCCAGTACTTC. This sequence joins TRBV4-1 and TRBJ2-5; either TRBD1 or TRBD2 may supply D (6 bases each). The length of the CDR3 is 17 residues. CDR1 and CDR2 (germline): MGHRA, YSYEKL. V lost 0 bases and J lost 4, with 18 bases in between.

This chain joins TRBV5-1 and TRBJ2-5; no reliable D call. Germline V gene sequence: CDR1 SGHRS, CDR2 YFSETQ. Trimming took 0 bases from V and 1 from J, leaving 7 bases between them. The CDR3 is 14 residues long. The DNA for the CDR3 is TGCGCCAGCAGCTTGGCACCGGCCCAAGAGACCCAGTACTTC. This gives the protein CASSLAPAQETQYF.

V gene TRBV6-5 combines with J gene TRBJ1-5; 7 nucleotides agree with TRBD1. The CDR3 is 16 amino acids. V lost 4 bases and J lost 7; bases outside the gene matches: 13. Per germline, CDR1 MNHEY and CDR2 SVGAGI. The CDR3 nucleotides are TGTGCCAGCAGTTCTTTATACAGGGGCTCGACGCAGCCCCAGCATTTT. It translates to CASSSLYRGSTQPQHF.